This T cell receptor beta chain was sequenced in a study of OX40 agonist ivuxolimab in advanced cancers. Study-level findings and limits: In general, CD8+ T cells held more expanded clones than CD4+ did, on average.

With regard to this clone: Its antigen remains unknown.

The CDR3 spans 14 residues. V was clipped by 3 bases and J by 4 bases, with 7 bases between them. CDR1 MNHEY and CDR2 SMNVEV come from the germline V gene (reference sequence). Assay used: immunoSEQ multiplex PCR; TCRdb lists only in-frame clones, some missing. The table lists about 91,000 clones, around 87% of them singletons. The TCR was taken from an adult with an advanced solid tumor such as melanoma, head and neck, liver or kidney cancer. The genes are TRBV27 and TRBJ1-6; D unclear. The sequenced sample was CD4+ or CD8+ T cells sorted from blood, obtained in a trial of the OX40 agonist ivuxolimab. The DNA of the CDR3 is TGTGCCAGCAGTTTCGGGCCTTATAATTCACCCCTCCACTTT. As protein: CASSFGPYNSPLHF.